This TCR beta chain was observed in a study of CD8 T cell repertoires and HIV-1 epitope variants. Study overall: Tested: three Gag epitope families, Nef HW9 and YT9. Autologous T cell-negative cells served as antigen-presenting cells in equal numbers. General study results and limits: This assay reports beta chains of antigen-expanded cells, not T cell function.

This clone was counted a few times. The antigen remains undetermined. Here immunoSEQ multiplex PCR was the method, and the copy in TCRdb shows in-frame clones only, minus some. Among tens of thousands of clones listed, just under 75% were seen once. The germline CDR1 and CDR2 sequences are ENHRY and SYGVKD. V lost 3 bases and J lost 2; bases outside the gene matches: 3. The CDR3 has 14 residues. This TCR was recovered from a male donor with HIV. Sequencing input: uncultured baseline CD8+ T cells from peripheral blood mononuclear cells (PBMCs). V and J are TRBV10-3 and TRBJ1-2; 7 nucleotides align to TRBD1. The CDR3 sequence is CAISEKTGNYGYTF. Here the CDR3 DNA reads TGTGCCATCAGTGAAAAGACAGGGAACTATGGCTACACCTTC.